The 28 T cell receptor beta chains listed next were all sequenced from one sample in a study of T cells in Graves' hyperthyroidism and ophthalmopathy. TCR beta CDR3 regions were amplified from RNA transcripts. Using the HTBI primer set, a first-round RT-PCR was run on the TCR CDR3. MiXCR, run by TCRdb on the multiplex PCR reads, gives a single entry per CDR3 protein. The table has around 600,000 distinct CDR3 sequences, 13% to 15% seen once. The sequenced sample was blood. These receptors were taken from a young woman with Graves' ophthalmopathy.

This clonotype showed up just a few times. This rearrangement joins TRBV11-2 to TRBJ2-3, with D possibly being TRBD2 (5 bases). This CDR3 has 14 residues. CDR1 and CDR2 from the germline V gene are SGHAT and FQNNGV. Trimming took off 5 bases at V and 5 bases at J, with 14 bases between the two ends. This chain's CDR3 is CASSPAGIGDTQYF. CDR3 sequence (DNA): TGTGCCAGCAGCCCGGCCGGGATAGGAGATACGCAGTATTTT.

The sample holds many counts of this clonotype. The CDR3, as DNA: TGTGCCAGCAGTTTATGGAATTTGCAGGCGTTTGGCTATGGCTACACCTTC. Protein sequence: CASSLWNLQAFGYGYTF. The chain joins TRBV28 to TRBJ1-2; the D is unclear. The CDR3 has 17 amino acids. From germline, CDR1 is MDHEN and CDR2 SYDVKM. Trimming pared 0 bases from V and 4 bases from J, leaving 18 bases between.

This clonotype was recorded a few times. This rearrangement joins TRBV7-4 to TRBJ1-5, with 7 bases matching TRBD1. The CDR3 totals 19 residues. Looked up from germline, CDR1 is SGHVT and CDR2 is SQSDAQ. Trimming cost V 8 bases and J 2 bases; bases outside gene matches: 21. The DNA for the CDR3 is TGTGCCAGCCCAGGGAGTAAAAGGGGGCGCGTGTGGGGCAATCAGCCCCAGCATTTT. It encodes CASPGSKRGRVWGNQPQHF.

The chain recombines TRBV7-8 with TRBJ2-3, with TRBD2 matching over 16 bases. The CDR3 covers 18 residues. CDR1 and CDR2 from the germline V gene are SGHVS and FQNEAQ. V trimming: 3 bases; J trimming: 3 bases; junction bases outside the gene matches: 6. DNA of the CDR3: TGTGCCAGCAGCTTCCTGGGACTAGCGGGAGGGGGAACAGATACGCAGTATTTT. It yields the protein CASSFLGLAGGGTDTQYF. Supplemented by reference TRBV7-8 and TRBJ2-3, the full variable domain reads GAGVSQSPRYKVAKRGQDVALRCDPISGHVSLFWYQQALGQGPEFLTYFQNEAQLDKSGLPSDRFFAERPEGSVSTLKIQRTQQEDSAVYLCASSFLGLAGGGTDTQYFGPGTRLTVL.

This clonotype has just a few counts. The chain is built from TRBV7-9 and TRBJ2-1; TRBD2 matches 14 bases. The CDR3 is made up of 16 amino acids. The ends lost 5 bases at V and 8 bases at J; junction bases unmatched: 8. CDR1 and CDR2 from the germline V gene are SEHNR and FQNEAQ (reference sequence). CDR3 in DNA: TGTGCCAGCAGCGCTACAGGGGGACTAGCGGGAGATGAGCAGTTCTTC. Translation gives CASSATGGLAGDEQFF.

The chain couples TRBV4-1 to TRBJ1-1; weak D call: TRBD1 (5 bases). CDR1 and CDR2 from the germline V gene are MGHRA and YSYEKL. The V gene lost 0 bases and the J gene lost 5 bases, with 16 bases spanning the gap. The CDR3 is 16 residues long. The CDR3 region is CASSQDFFGARTEAFF. The DNA for the CDR3 is TGCGCCAGCAGCCAAGATTTTTTCGGGGCTCGGACTGAAGCTTTCTTT.

To note about this clonotype: A read error may be the cause here, since a much bigger clone is one base away. The V gene is TRBV13, the J gene TRBJ2-7; 10 nucleotides agree with TRBD1. This CDR3 contains 14 residues. V trimming: 8 bases; J trimming: 5 bases; junction bases outside the gene matches: 9. Germline lookup yields CDR1 PRHDT and CDR2 FYEKMQ (reference sequence). CDR3 DNA: TGTGCCAGCGGCTCGGGACAGGGGAGAAACGAGCAGTACTTC. Translation gives CASGSGQGRNEQYF. Full variable domain (rest looked up from reference TRBV13 and TRBJ2-7): AAGVIQSPRHLIKEKRETATLKCYPIPRHDTVYWYQQGPGQDPQFLISFYEKMQSDKGSIPDRFSAQQFSDYHSELNMSSLELGDSALYFCASGSGQGRNEQYFGPGTRLTVT.

This clonotype was found many times. This rearrangement joins TRBV11-3 to TRBJ1-1; perhaps TRBD1 as D (5 bases). The V and J ends lost 3 bases and 8 bases respectively, with 13 bases between them. This CDR3 comprises 13 residues. CDR1 is SGHNT and CDR2 is YENEEA in the germline V gene. The CDR3 region is CASSFGGEGEAFF. CDR3 in DNA: TGTGCCAGCAGCTTTGGTGGCGAGGGGGAAGCTTTCTTT. The variable domain in full, completed from reference TRBV11-3 and TRBJ1-1, reads EAGVVQSPRYKIIEKKQPVAFWCNPISGHNTLYWYLQNLGQGPELLIRYENEEAVDDSQLPKDRFSAERLKGVDSTLKIQPAELGDSAVYLCASSFGGEGEAFFGQGTRLTVV.

This clonotype has only a few counts. V gene TRBV9 combines with J gene TRBJ2-1; D not certain. CDR1 and CDR2 (germline): SGDLS, YYNGEE. Trimming took 3 bases from V and 0 from J, leaving 13 bases between them. The CDR3 is 16 amino acids. The CDR3 sequence: CASSATPQPSYNEQFF. The CDR3 DNA sequence: TGTGCCAGCAGCGCTACACCTCAGCCCTCCTACAATGAGCAGTTCTTC.

This clonotype was detected ten times or more. The chain joins TRBV6-1 to TRBJ2-7; possibly TRBD1 or TRBD2 for D (5 bases each). Trimming took off 3 bases at V and 4 bases at J, with 13 bases between the two ends. Germline V gene sequence: CDR1 MNHNS, CDR2 SASEGT. This CDR3 is built from 14 residues. DNA for the CDR3: TGTGCCAGCAGTGAGAGGGTGGGGGTATACGAGCAGTACTTC. It codes for CASSERVGVYEQYF.

In this sample, this clonotype turned up a few times. CDR3 coding DNA: TGTGCCAGCTCAGACCTTGACAGGGATGTGACAGATACGCAGTATTTT. Translating gives CASSDLDRDVTDTQYF. The chain combines TRBV18 with TRBJ2-3; 7 bases agree with TRBD1. Losses at the gene ends were 5 bases for V and 3 bases for J; bases not matched to a gene: 11. Germline V gene lookup returns CDR1 KGHSH and CDR2 LQKENI. The CDR3 sequence is 16 residues long.

This clonotype was recorded many times. V and J are TRBV7-8 and TRBJ2-7; D is unclear. The CDR3 loop spans 12 amino acids. V lost 5 bases and J 2 bases, leaving 7 bases between the germline ends. Germline V lookup: CDR1 SGHVS, CDR2 FQNEAQ. The CDR3 DNA is TGTGCCAGCAGCCAGGTCCCCTACGAGCAGTACTTC. Translating it yields CASSQVPYEQYF.

The chain uses TRBV9 and TRBJ2-4; D perhaps matches TRBD2 (5 bases). Between the trimmed V and J ends, which lost 4 bases and 8 bases, there was a span of 16 bases. CDR1 is SGDLS, CDR2 YYNGEE, per germline. The CDR3 has 14 amino acids. This CDR3 is CASSPSPTGDIQYF. DNA of the CDR3: TGTGCCAGCAGCCCCTCACCGACCGGGGACATTCAGTACTTC.

This clonotype showed up many times. This rearrangement joins TRBV30 to TRBJ1-3; a weak D match, TRBD1 (5 bases). Deletions cut 2 bases from V and 2 bases from J, with 10 bases between. Germline values: CDR1 GTSNPN, CDR2 SVGIG (reference sequence). The CDR3 runs 14 residues. The CDR3, as DNA: TGTGCCTGGAGTTTTAGGGGACCTGGAAACACCATATATTTT. This translates into CAWSFRGPGNTIYF.

This clonotype was observed a handful of times. V usage is TRBV20-1 and J usage is TRBJ2-7, with 14 bases identical to TRBD2. V was clipped by 5 bases and J by 4 bases; unmatched bases: 7. There are 15 residues in the CDR3. CDR1 is DFQATT and CDR2 is SNEGSKA in the germline V gene (reference sequence). The CDR3 coding sequence is TGCAGTGCTGGGACTAGCGGGAGTATTCAATACGAGCAGTACTTC. Encoded protein: CSAGTSGSIQYEQYF.

There are many counts of this clonotype. The chain recombines TRBV6-5 with TRBJ1-1, with a weak D call TRBD1 (5 bases). Germline V gene data show CDR1 as MNHEY and CDR2 as SVGAGI. This CDR3 has 17 amino acids. V lost 2 bases and J 0 bases, leaving 16 bases between the germline ends. CDR3 in amino acids: CASSYHQGTSMNTEAFF. The DNA of the CDR3 is TGTGCCAGCAGTTACCATCAGGGTACGTCTATGAACACTGAAGCTTTCTTT.

This clonotype has at least ten counts. The chain couples TRBV6-2 or TRBV6-3 to TRBJ2-3, with 7 bases fitting TRBD2. The CDR3 is 16 residues long. V gave up 6 bases and J gave up 6 bases; unmatched junction bases: 15. CDR1 and CDR2 from the germline V gene are MNHEY and SVGEGT. The CDR3 protein is CASSQTSLQIRDTQYF. The CDR3 DNA follows: TGTGCCAGCAGCCAGACTAGCCTTCAAATTCGGGATACGCAGTATTTT.

V is TRBV27 and J is TRBJ1-2; D is unresolved. Germline V gene sequence: CDR1 MNHEY, CDR2 SMNVEV (reference sequence). The CDR3 contains 13 residues. V lost 5 bases to trimming and J lost 3 bases, with 10 bases between them. The CDR3 region has the DNA TGTGCCAGCAGTGAACAGCCTCACTATGGCTACACCTTC. It yields the protein CASSEQPHYGYTF.

This clonotype was counted many times. The rearrangement joins TRBV29-1 to TRBJ1-1, with D perhaps TRBD1 (5 bases). V dropped 7 bases and J dropped 8 bases, with 17 bases sitting between them. Per the germline V gene, CDR1 is SQVTM and CDR2 is ANQGSEA. CDR3 length: 12 residues. The chain's CDR3 is CSAQVSTVEAFF. CDR3 nucleotide sequence: TGCAGCGCACAGGTCTCCACTGTGGAAGCTTTCTTT.

The CDR3 region has the DNA TGTGCCAGCAGCTGGTCGGGCACCGGGGAGCTGTTTTTT. Protein sequence: CASSWSGTGELFF. The chain has TRBV2 and TRBJ2-2; D gene ambiguous. The CDR3 is 13 amino acids. CDR1 SNHLY and CDR2 FYNNEI come from the germline V gene. V lost 6 bases and J 4 bases, leaving 9 bases between the germline ends. Complete variable domain (other parts from reference TRBV2 and TRBJ2-2): EPEVTQTPSHQVTQMGQEVILRCVPISNHLYFYWYRQILGQKVEFLVSFYNNEISEKSEIFDDQFSVERPDGSNFTLKIRSTKLEDSAMYFCASSWSGTGELFFGEGSRLTVL.

This clonotype was recorded at least ten times. This sequence joins TRBV28 and TRBJ2-5; weak D call: TRBD2 (5 bases). Germline V gives CDR1 MDHEN, CDR2 SYDVKM. The CDR3 sequence is 13 residues long. V was shortened by 8 bases and J by 2 bases, with 12 bases between the two germline ends. CDR3 sequence: CASYGLTQETQYF. In nucleotides, the CDR3 is TGTGCCAGCTACGGACTTACGCAAGAGACCCAGTACTTC. The complete variable domain, with remaining parts taken from reference TRBV28 and TRBJ2-5, reads DVKVTQSSRYLVKRTGEKVFLECVQDMDHENMFWYRQDPGLGLRLIYFSYDVKMKEKGDIPEGYSVSREKKERFSLILESASTNQTSMYLCASYGLTQETQYFGPGTRLLVL.

V is TRBV7-9 and J is TRBJ2-5; D remains unclear. This CDR3 region has 13 residues. V was clipped by 3 bases and J by 2 bases, with 7 bases between them. The V gene's germline CDR1 is SEHNR and CDR2 FQNEAQ (reference sequence). CDR3 protein: CASSFLPQETQYF. In nucleotides, the CDR3 is TGTGCCAGCAGCTTTCTACCTCAAGAGACCCAGTACTTC.

This clonotype was counted many times. The chain joins TRBV12-3 or TRBV12-4 to TRBJ1-4; 12 nucleotides line up with TRBD1. V gave up 6 bases and J gave up 8 bases; unmatched junction bases: 4. The CDR3 consists of 14 residues. The CDR3 region is CASRGTGGDEKLFF. Here the CDR3 DNA reads TGTGCCAGCAGGGGGACAGGGGGCGACGAAAAACTGTTTTTT.

V and J are TRBV19 and TRBJ2-1; D possibly uses TRBD1 or TRBD2 (5 bases each). The CDR3 is 16 residues long. The germline V and J ends were trimmed by 2 bases and 6 bases, with 17 bases remaining between them. CDR1 is LNHDA, CDR2 SQIVND, per germline (reference sequence). CDR3 loop: CASSIWGRGVGNEQFF. The CDR3 nucleotides read TGTGCCAGTAGTATATGGGGACGGGGAGTAGGCAATGAGCAGTTCTTC.

The chain recombines TRBV28 with TRBJ1-6; D is undetermined. The V gene's germline CDR1 is MDHEN and CDR2 SYDVKM. The CDR3 spans 12 residues. V was pared by 7 bases and J by 8 bases, with 9 bases between. The CDR3 sequence is CASISPHSPLHF. The CDR3 coding sequence is TGTGCCAGCATCAGCCCCCATTCACCCCTCCACTTT.

This clonotype has at least ten counts. The chain links TRBV7-9 to TRBJ2-1, with D possibly matching TRBD1 (6 bases). This CDR3 has 14 residues. Germline V gene sequence: CDR1 SEHNR, CDR2 FQNEAQ (reference sequence). Trimming removed 5 bases at V and 7 bases at J, with 15 bases between. CDR3 DNA sequence: TGTGCCAGCAGCATCGGTGGACAGTCTAATGAGCAGTTCTTC. It is translated as CASSIGGQSNEQFF.

As regards this clonotype: A much larger clone lies one base from this, so it may be a read error. The V call is TRBV27, the J call TRBJ1-1; tentatively, D is TRBD1 (5 bases). The CDR3 runs 18 residues. Germline V lookup: CDR1 MNHEY, CDR2 SMNVEV (reference sequence). Trimming stripped 3 bases from V and 0 bases from J, with 20 bases between. The DNA of the CDR3 is TGTGCCAGCAGTTTGGGGGGGGGGTGGTACAAGATGAACACTGAAGCTTTCTTT. Protein product: CASSLGGGWYKMNTEAFF.

Only a few counts were recorded for this clonotype. The gene calls are TRBV20-1 and TRBJ2-7, with 14 bases fitting TRBD2. V gave up 1 base and J gave up 3 bases; unmatched junction bases: 14. Per germline, CDR1 DFQATT and CDR2 SNEGSKA (reference sequence). This CDR3 region has 19 residues. CDR3 in DNA: TGCAGTGCTAGAGCTTGGACTAGCGGGAGGCACGGGCGGATCTACGAGCAGTACTTC. Translated, it gives CSARAWTSGRHGRIYEQYF.